Below are 21 T cell receptor beta chains sequenced from a single sample in a study of CD8+CD57+ T cells in acquired aplastic anemia. Before being chosen for sequencing, patients had shown CD8+CD57+ cell expansion by flow cytometry. Profiling that covered TCR beta VDJ and CDR3 relied on genomic DNA as its template. TCRdb used MiXCR to reprocess the reads, holding one entry per CDR3 protein. The sample contains about 200,000 distinct CDR3 sequences, roughly 53% of which appear only once. Material: sorted CD4+, CD8+, or CD8+CD57+ T cells (not recorded which) from PBMCs. The receptors were sampled from a human donor with aplastic anemia.

This clonotype was observed at least ten times. The genes are TRBV7-6 and TRBJ1-5; TRBD1 matches at 8 bases. The CDR3 totals 13 residues. Trimming removed 5 bases from V and 8 bases from J; junction bases left unmatched: 5. Germline lookup yields CDR1 SGHVS and CDR2 FNYEAQ. This CDR3 reads CASSHRGAKPQHF. In nucleotides, the CDR3 is TGTGCCAGCAGCCACAGGGGGGCGAAGCCCCAGCATTTT.

J is TRBJ2-1 and V is TRBV7-7; possibly TRBD1 or TRBD2 for D (5 bases each). The CDR3 extends over 15 amino acids. The V gene's germline CDR1 is SSHAT and CDR2 FNYEAQ (reference sequence). Trimming removed 8 bases at V and 6 bases at J, with 20 bases between. This CDR3 reads CASSPPGRNANEQFF. DNA for the CDR3: TGTGCCAGCTCACCACCGGGACGTAACGCCAATGAGCAGTTCTTC. Filled out from reference TRBV7-7 and TRBJ2-1, the complete variable domain reads GAGVSQSPRYKVTKRGQDVTLRCDPISSHATLYWYQQALGQGPEFLTYFNYEAQPDKSGLPSDRFSAERPEGSISTLTIQRTEQRDSAMYRCASSPPGRNANEQFFGPGTRLTVL.

This clonotype was counted at least ten times. V usage is TRBV5-6 and J usage is TRBJ1-6; D uncertain. Germline loops: CDR1 SGHDT, CDR2 YYEEEE. The V gene lost 0 bases and the J gene lost 1 base, with 11 bases spanning the gap. CDR3 length equals 17 residues. As DNA, the CDR3 is TGTGCCAGCAGCTTGGCCAAGGGATTTTCCTATAATTCACCCCTCCACTTT. The encoded protein is CASSLAKGFSYNSPLHF.

This rearrangement joins TRBV20-1 to TRBJ1-2, with 8 bases that match TRBD1. The CDR3 is made up of 15 amino acids. With 1 base clipped from V and 4 bases from J, the junction kept 8 bases outside the gene matches. CDR1 and CDR2 from the germline V gene are DFQATT and SNEGSKA (reference sequence). CDR3 DNA: TGCAGTGCTAGAGCCGGGACAGGTAGCTTCTATGGCTACACCTTC. Encoded protein: CSARAGTGSFYGYTF.

This clonotype was picked up many times. The genes are TRBV7-2 and TRBJ1-2, with D tentatively TRBD1 (5 bases). V lost 6 bases and J 5 bases, leaving 16 bases between the germline ends. The CDR3 has 14 residues. Germline CDR1 and CDR2: SGHTA and FQGNSA. The CDR3 sequence: CASRHLDSQYGYTF. The CDR3 region has the DNA TGTGCCAGCAGACACCTTGACAGTCAATATGGCTACACCTTC.

The CDR3 DNA sequence: TGTGCCAGCAGCCAAGCGTGGAATTCACCCCTCCACTTT. It specifies CASSQAWNSPLHF. V gene TRBV14 combines with J gene TRBJ1-6, with D hard to call. V lost 1 base and J lost 7, with 5 bases in between. Germline V gene sequence: CDR1 SGHDN, CDR2 FVKESK. The CDR3 totals 13 residues. Full variable domain (rest looked up from reference TRBV14 and TRBJ1-6): EAGVTQFPSHSVIEKGQTVTLRCDPISGHDNLYWYRRVMGKEIKFLLHFVKESKQDESGMPNNRFLAERTGGTYSTLKVQPAELEDSGVYFCASSQAWNSPLHFGNGTRLTVT.

This chain joins TRBV24-1 and TRBJ2-3; 7 bases align to TRBD1. Germline values: CDR1 KGHDR, CDR2 SFDVKD. V shed 11 bases, J shed 2 bases, and the junction held 15 bases outside the gene matches. This CDR3 contains 16 residues. The chain's CDR3 is CASSPPDRAYTDTQYF. CDR3 in DNA: TGTGCCAGCTCACCTCCCGACAGGGCGTACACAGATACGCAGTATTTT.

This clonotype has ten or more counts. The chain uses TRBV12-3 or TRBV12-4 and TRBJ2-7; D gene uncertain. Deletions cut 5 bases from V and 2 bases from J, with 10 bases between. The CDR3 is made up of 13 amino acids. The CDR3 here is CASSVSSTYEQYF. In nucleotides, the CDR3 is TGTGCCAGCAGTGTTTCGAGTACCTACGAGCAGTACTTC.

This clonotype was observed at least ten times. V and J are TRBV7-9 and TRBJ1-2; the D gene is possibly TRBD1 (6 bases). CDR1 is SEHNR and CDR2 is FQNEAQ in the germline V gene (reference sequence). The CDR3 has 14 residues. The germline V and J ends were trimmed by 5 bases and 7 bases, with 17 bases remaining between them. In DNA, the CDR3 is TGTGCCAGCAGCGGAGGCACAGGGAAGGGTGGCTACACCTTC. Amino acid sequence: CASSGGTGKGGYTF.

The sample holds a few counts of this clonotype. This may come from a read error, since a much larger clone is one base off. This CDR3 fails to terminate in the conserved phenylalanine or tryptophan, so it likely reflects a read error. The chain carries TRBV10-1 and TRBJ2-5, with D maybe TRBD1 (6 bases). Trimming took 6 bases from V and 2 from J, leaving 10 bases between them. This CDR3 region has 13 residues. Per germline, CDR1 WNHNN and CDR2 SYGVQD (reference sequence). This chain's CDR3 is CASSRTVQETQYS. The CDR3 bases are TGCGCCAGCAGCAGGACAGTACAAGAGACCCAGTACTCC.

This chain joins TRBV29-1 and TRBJ2-1; 7 bases align to TRBD2. CDR1 SQVTM and CDR2 ANQGSEA come from the germline V gene. V lost 4 bases to trimming and J lost 10 bases; unmatched junction nucleotides: 13. The CDR3 extends over 14 amino acids. CDR3 sequence reads: CSVVGLAEQWEQFF. The CDR3 nucleotides read TGCAGCGTTGTTGGTCTAGCGGAACAATGGGAGCAGTTCTTC.

This clonotype was detected many times. The chain links TRBV12-3 or TRBV12-4 to TRBJ1-1; 7 bases align to TRBD1. This CDR3 is 15 amino acids long. V trimming: 5 bases; J trimming: 4 bases; junction bases outside the gene matches: 10. CDR3 bases: TGTGCCAGCAGTCCCCAGGGACAGAAAGGCACTGAAGCTTTCTTT. It specifies CASSPQGQKGTEAFF.

This clonotype was counted at least ten times. The chain uses TRBV4-1 and TRBJ2-7, with D maybe TRBD1 (6 bases). The V end was cut by 4 bases, the J end by 1 base, with 14 bases between. Germline loops: CDR1 MGHRA, CDR2 YSYEKL. The CDR3 is made up of 15 amino acids. The CDR3 loop reads CASSPPLTGSYEQYF. The CDR3 nucleotides are TGCGCCAGCAGCCCACCTCTAACAGGGTCCTACGAGCAGTACTTC.

This clonotype was counted many times. V and J are TRBV7-6 and TRBJ1-1, with D possibly matching TRBD1 (6 bases). The germline CDR1 and CDR2 sequences are SGHVS and FNYEAQ. V lost 5 bases, J lost 3 bases, and 19 bases lay in between. The CDR3 length is 16 residues. The CDR3 nucleotides read TGTGCCAGCAGCCCTGGGGGGCGGTTAGCGGACACTGAAGCTTTCTTT. This gives the protein CASSPGGRLADTEAFF.

The chain has TRBV19 and TRBJ1-1; the match to TRBD1 covers 11 bases. The germline V gene encodes CDR1 LNHDA and CDR2 SQIVND (reference sequence). The CDR3 is 13 amino acids. J lost 6 bases, V lost 7 bases, and 4 bases had no gene match. The CDR3 DNA reads as TGTGCCAGTATGGACAGGGGGCTGTCTGAAGCTTTCTTT. This codes for CASMDRGLSEAFF.

Here the CDR3 reads CAIRVAGVYNEQFF. DNA for the CDR3: TGTGCCATCAGGGTAGCGGGGGTGTACAATGAGCAGTTCTTC. The V call is TRBV10-3, the J call TRBJ2-1; 9 bases align to TRBD2. The CDR3 runs 14 residues. Germline V gene data show CDR1 as ENHRY and CDR2 as SYGVKD. J gave up 4 bases and V 6 bases, and 4 bases lay outside the gene matches.

The sample holds one count of this clonotype. J is TRBJ2-7 and V is TRBV19; 12 bases agree with TRBD1. J lost 4 bases, V lost 9 bases, and 10 bases had no gene match. Germline-derived CDR1 and CDR2 are LNHDA and SQIVND (reference sequence). The CDR3 has 15 residues. The CDR3 protein is CASSPGTGGTYEQYF. CDR3 in DNA: TGTGCCAGCAGTCCCGGGACAGGGGGCACTTACGAGCAGTACTTC.

The V and J genes are TRBV9 and TRBJ2-1; TRBD1 matches at 8 bases. The V segment lost 4 bases and the J segment 4 bases; nucleotides outside the gene matches: 4. The CDR3 is made up of 14 amino acids. In germline, CDR1 is SGDLS, CDR2 YYNGEE. CDR3 sequence reads: CASSLGQAYNEQFF. The CDR3 DNA is TGTGCCAGCAGCTTGGGACAGGCGTACAATGAGCAGTTCTTC.

This clonotype was counted many times. This chain connects TRBV10-3 to TRBJ2-2, with D hard to call. Germline CDR1 reads ENHRY; CDR2 reads SYGVKD. Trimming cost V 6 bases and J 2 bases, with 10 bases left between them. CDR3 size: 14 residues. This CDR3 reads CAISVGPNTGELFF. CDR3 nucleotide sequence: TGTGCCATCAGCGTAGGACCCAACACCGGGGAGCTGTTTTTT.

For this clonotype: A much larger clone differs from this one at a single base, so this may be a read error. This CDR3 fails to terminate in the conserved phenylalanine or tryptophan, so it likely reflects a read error. This chain uses TRBV7-2 with TRBJ1-2; no definite D call. Trimming removed 0 bases at V and 8 bases at J, with 7 bases between. CDR3 length: 12 residues. Germline V lookup: CDR1 SGHTA, CDR2 FQGNSA. The CDR3 DNA is TGTGCCAGCAGCTTAGCCCTGGGGGGCTACACCCTC. Translation gives CASSLALGGYTL.

V gene TRBV10-3 combines with J gene TRBJ2-1; maybe TRBD1 (7 bases). The CDR3 loop spans 14 amino acids. Trimming stripped 0 bases from V and 6 bases from J, with 9 bases between. CDR1 and CDR2 (germline): ENHRY, SYGVKD. CDR3 in DNA: TGTGCCATCAGTGAGTCGGAGGGGGCCAATGAGCAGTTCTTC. Its protein is CAISESEGANEQFF.